This T cell receptor beta chain originates from a study of technical replicates of blood from a handful of donors. The germline gives CDR1 SGHTA, CDR2 FQGTGA. The V segment lost 2 bases and the J segment 7 bases; nucleotides outside the gene matches: 2. The CDR3 has 14 residues. This table comes from immunoSEQ multiplex PCR, and its TCRdb copy is limited to in-frame clones, with some not included. The sample lists tens of thousands of clones, 85% to 95% seen once, with approximately 2.9% in the top ten. This receptor was identified in a human donor in good health. Some clones in this sample may be carry-over from other donors' samples. The chain carries TRBV7-3 and TRBJ1-6, with 7 bases identical to TRBD1. The sample consisted of PBMCs. The CDR3 bases are TGTGCCAGCAGCTTACAGGGGGGAAATTCACCCCTCCACTTT. It codes for CASSLQGGNSPLHF.